This T cell receptor (beta chain) was captured by sequencing in a study of blood T cell repertoires in COVID-19. At the level of the study: From T cells, B-cell-depleted T cells, or PBMCs came the material, which was cDNA or gDNA.

The CDR3 sequence is 14 residues long. The V end lost 8 bases, the J end lost 4 bases, and 16 bases lay between the germline ends. Germline CDR1 reads MNHEY; CDR2 reads SMNVEV (reference sequence). Data came from immunoSEQ multiplex PCR; TCRdb stores just in-frame clones and leaves some out. The table has about 160,000 clones, around 85% seen once. This clone showed up just once. V gene TRBV27 combines with J gene TRBJ2-3; D uncertain. The TCR originated in a man aged 65-85 years with acute or convalescent COVID-19. Material for sequencing was peripheral blood. The CDR3 nucleotides are TGTGCCAGCCAACATCTAGTACTGCCAGATACGCAGTATTTT. This translates into CASQHLVLPDTQYF.